The clone carrying this TCR beta chain turned up a few times. Trimming left V 6 bases short and J 8 bases short, with 17 bases between. From germline, CDR1 is LNHDA and CDR2 SQIVND (reference sequence). The CDR3 has 14 amino acids. This sample is drawn from a study of response to subunit inactivated influenza vaccine. Using its own MiXCR run on the RT-PCR reads, TCRdb lists one record per CDR3 protein. The table lists hundreds of thousands of distinct CDR3 sequences, 9.5% to 12% of them singletons. The V and J genes are TRBV19 and TRBJ2-1; D is perhaps TRBD1 or TRBD2 (5 bases each). The sample consisted of PBMCs from blood, taken 45 days after vaccination. The receptor was derived from a man aged 50-59 years who received an inactivated influenza vaccine. The CDR3 DNA reads as TGTGCCAGTAGCGACGCAGGGCGAGGGGATGAGCAGTTCTTC. This translates into CASSDAGRGDEQFF.